The present TCR beta chain was sequenced within a study of cytomegalovirus exposure and HLA in healthy donors. Study information: A previous analysis identified approximately 120 million unique TCR beta sequences derived from 180 million or so T cells. Clustering assigned 81% of the approximately 390 genotyped donors to the Caucasian-associated ancestry cluster.

Note on this clone: Its target is unknown.

CDR1 is SGHRS, CDR2 YFSETQ, per germline. The CDR3 is 14 amino acids. J lost 7 bases, V lost 4 bases, and 6 bases had no gene match. Use of 60 Vbeta and 13 Jbeta primers characterized the PCR. Data came from immunoSEQ multiplex PCR; TCRdb stores just in-frame clones and leaves some out. The sample holds 130,000 or so clones, just under 80% seen once. General study findings and limits: Donors belonging to an Asian-associated ancestry cluster reportedly showed fewer N-insertions in productive TCRs than the roughly 670-donor mean, according to what a later analysis found. Reports described diagnosis of cytomegalovirus status by the classifier as highly specific and sensitive.

This TCR came from a woman younger than 30 in good health and CMV-seronegative. The chain is built from TRBV5-1 and TRBJ2-2; 8 nucleotides match TRBD2. Source material: PBMCs. This CDR3 reads CASSHPREVGELFF. Written as DNA, the CDR3 is TGCGCCAGCAGCCACCCGCGGGAGGTCGGGGAGCTGTTTTTT.